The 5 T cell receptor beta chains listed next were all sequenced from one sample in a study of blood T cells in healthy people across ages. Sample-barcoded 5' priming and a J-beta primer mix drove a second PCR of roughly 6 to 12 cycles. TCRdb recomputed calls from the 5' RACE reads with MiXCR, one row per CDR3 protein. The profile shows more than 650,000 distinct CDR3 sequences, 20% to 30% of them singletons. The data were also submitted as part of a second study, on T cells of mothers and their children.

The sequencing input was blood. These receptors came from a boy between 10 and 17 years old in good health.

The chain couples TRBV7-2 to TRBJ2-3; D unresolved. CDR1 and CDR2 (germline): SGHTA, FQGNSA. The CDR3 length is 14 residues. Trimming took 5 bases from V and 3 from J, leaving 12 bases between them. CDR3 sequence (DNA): TGTGCCAGCAGCCTCTCGGACCATACAGATACGCAGTATTTT. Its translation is CASSLSDHTDTQYF.

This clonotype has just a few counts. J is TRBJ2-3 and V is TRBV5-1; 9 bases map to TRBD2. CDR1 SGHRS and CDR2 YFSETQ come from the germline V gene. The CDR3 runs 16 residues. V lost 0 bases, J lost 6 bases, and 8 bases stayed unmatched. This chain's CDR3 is CASSLGQRGAADTQYF. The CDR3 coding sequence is TGCGCCAGCAGCTTGGGCCAGCGGGGGGCCGCGGATACGCAGTATTTT. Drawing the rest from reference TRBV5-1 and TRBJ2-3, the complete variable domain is KAGVTQTPRYLIKTRGQQVTLSCSPISGHRSVSWYQQTPGQGLQFLFEYFSETQRNKGNFPGRFSGRQFSNSRSEMNVSTLELGDSALYLCASSLGQRGAADTQYFGPGTRLTVL.

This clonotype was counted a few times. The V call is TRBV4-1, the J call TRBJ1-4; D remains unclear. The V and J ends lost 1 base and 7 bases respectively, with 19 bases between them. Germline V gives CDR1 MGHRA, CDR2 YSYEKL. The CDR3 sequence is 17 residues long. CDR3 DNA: TGCGCCAGCAGCCAAGTCCCGAACATGCTCCCCTTTGAAAAACTGTTTTTT. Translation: CASSQVPNMLPFEKLFF.

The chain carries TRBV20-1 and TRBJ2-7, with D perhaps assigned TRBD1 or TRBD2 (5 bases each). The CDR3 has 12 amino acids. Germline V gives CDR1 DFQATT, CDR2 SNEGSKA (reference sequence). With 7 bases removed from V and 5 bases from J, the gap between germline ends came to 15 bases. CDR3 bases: TGCAGTGGGGGGTTCAGGGTAAACGAGCAGTACTTC. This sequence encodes CSGGFRVNEQYF.

The CDR3 bases are TGCAGTGCTAGAGCGGGACGCGAGATGACCTACGAGCAGTACTTC. This translates into CSARAGREMTYEQYF. The chain uses TRBV20-1 and TRBJ2-7; D tentatively reads TRBD1 or TRBD2 (5 bases each). This CDR3 has 15 amino acids. Trimming pared 1 base from V and 2 bases from J, leaving 15 bases between. CDR1 is DFQATT, CDR2 SNEGSKA, per germline (reference sequence).